These 32 T cell receptor beta chains were sequenced from one sample in a study of Graves' ophthalmopathy and Graves' hyperthyroidism. RNA transcripts provided the template for amplifying TCR beta CDR3 regions. A first-round RT-PCR used HTBI primers, followed by a second-round multiplex PCR. MiXCR, run by TCRdb on the multiplex PCR reads, gives a single entry per CDR3 protein. The top ten clones hold approximately 9.1% of a sample with 200,000 to 250,000 distinct CDR3 sequences, around 30% of them seen once. Sequencing used peripheral blood. All receptors derive from a man aged 45-60 years with Graves' ophthalmopathy.

The sample holds many counts of this clonotype. The chain combines TRBV28 with TRBJ2-5; tentatively, D is TRBD1 (7 bases). The CDR3 has 15 residues. The V and J ends lost 4 bases and 2 bases respectively, with 14 bases between them. Germline values: CDR1 MDHEN, CDR2 SYDVKM. The CDR3 coding sequence is TGTGCCAGCAGTTCCCAGGGGGACTCTCAAGAGACCCAGTACTTC. Translated, it gives CASSSQGDSQETQYF.

The CDR3 region is CASSYGPYPNGYTF. CDR3 sequence (DNA): TGTGCCAGCAGTTACGGGCCGTATCCCAATGGCTACACCTTC. The V and J genes are TRBV6-2 or TRBV6-3 and TRBJ1-2, with D hard to call. The length of the CDR3 is 14 residues. V gave up 2 bases and J gave up 6 bases, with 13 bases separating them. Germline values: CDR1 MNHEY, CDR2 SVGEGT.

The chain employs TRBV27 and TRBJ2-7; 12 bases are a match to TRBD2. The CDR3 totals 16 residues. V dropped 4 bases and J dropped 5; count of bases not matched to a gene: 9. Germline CDR1 is MNHEY and CDR2 is SMNVEV (reference sequence). CDR3 region: CASSSLTSGSWHEQYF. The DNA of the CDR3 is TGTGCCAGCAGTTCCCTGACTAGCGGGAGTTGGCACGAGCAGTACTTC.

This clonotype is medium-sized within its sample. The chain employs TRBV6-2 or TRBV6-3 and TRBJ2-5; unclear D gene. V lost 2 bases to trimming and J lost 4 bases, with 5 bases between them. Germline CDR1 is MNHEY and CDR2 is SVGEGT. The CDR3 spans 12 residues. In nucleotides, the CDR3 is TGTGCCAGCAGTTACACCGGAGAGACCCAGTACTTC. This codes for CASSYTGETQYF.

This clonotype was detected ten times or more. The rearrangement joins TRBV11-2 to TRBJ2-7; 11 bases align to TRBD2. CDR1 and CDR2 (germline): SGHAT, FQNNGV. The trim removed 3 bases at V and 0 bases at J, leaving 1 base unmatched. The CDR3 length is 15 residues. DNA for the CDR3: TGTGCCAGCAGCTTGGGACTAGCGGTCTCCTACGAGCAGTACTTC. Encoded protein: CASSLGLAVSYEQYF. Based on the CDR3 plus reference TRBV11-2 and TRBJ2-7, the full variable domain is EAGVAQSPRYKIIEKRQSVAFWCNPISGHATLYWYQQILGQGPKLLIQFQNNGVVDDSQLPKDRFSAERLKGVDSTLKIQPAKLEDSAVYLCASSLGLAVSYEQYFGPGTRLTVT.

In its sample, this clonotype was seen many times. The chain employs TRBV7-2 and TRBJ2-4; D gene ambiguous. V gave up 5 bases and J gave up 0 bases, with 14 bases separating them. CDR3 length: 16 amino acids. CDR1 SGHTA and CDR2 FQGNSA come from the germline V gene. The CDR3 nucleotides read TGTGCCAGCAGCGCGCCCGGAGTGGTAGCCAAAAACATTCAGTACTTC. It codes for CASSAPGVVAKNIQYF. The full variable domain, with the rest looked up from reference TRBV7-2 and TRBJ2-4, is GAGVSQSPSNKVTEKGKDVELRCDPISGHTALYWYRQSLGQGLEFLIYFQGNSAPDKSGLPSDRFSAERTGGSVSTLTIQRTQQEDSAVYLCASSAPGVVAKNIQYFGAGTRLSVL.

Ten or more counts support this clonotype. The genes are TRBV15 and TRBJ1-1; D gene uncertain. CDR3 length: 14 amino acids. Germline assignment: CDR1 LNHNV and CDR2 YYDKDF (reference sequence). Trimming removed 5 bases from V and 4 bases from J, with 14 bases in between. The CDR3 nucleotides are TGTGCCACCAGCTTACCCTCAAGGGTCACTGAAGCTTTCTTT. Translated: CATSLPSRVTEAFF.

Many counts were recorded for this clonotype. Here the CDR3 reads CASRQEINSYEQYF. The CDR3 DNA reads TGTGCCAGCCGGCAGGAGATAAACTCCTACGAGCAGTACTTC. V is TRBV2 and J is TRBJ2-7; D is unresolved. The CDR3 consists of 14 residues. V lost 8 bases and J 0 bases, leaving 14 bases between the germline ends. Germline V gene data show CDR1 as SNHLY and CDR2 as FYNNEI. Complete variable domain (other parts from reference TRBV2 and TRBJ2-7): EPEVTQTPSHQVTQMGQEVILRCVPISNHLYFYWYRQILGQKVEFLVSFYNNEISEKSEIFDDQFSVERPDGSNFTLKIRSTKLEDSAMYFCASRQEINSYEQYFGPGTRLTVT.

The rearrangement links TRBV12-3 or TRBV12-4 to TRBJ2-7; D gene unclear. The CDR3 spans 14 residues. Trimming removed 3 bases at V and 7 bases at J, with 16 bases between. For the CDR3, the DNA is TGTGCCAGCAGTTTTGTGGATTTCAGATGGGAGCAGTACTTC. Translation: CASSFVDFRWEQYF.

This clonotype was counted a single time. The chain joins TRBV28 to TRBJ1-1; D uncertain. CDR3 length: 13 residues. Per germline, CDR1 MDHEN and CDR2 SYDVKM. Trimming cost V 6 bases and J 7 bases, with 15 bases left between them. CDR3 sequence reads: CASSRLEGHEAFF. CDR3 in DNA: TGTGCCAGCAGCCGATTAGAAGGCCATGAAGCTTTCTTT.

The chain uses TRBV12-3 or TRBV12-4 and TRBJ1-2, with TRBD1 matching over 7 bases. V dropped 3 bases and J dropped 7; count of bases not matched to a gene: 11. There are 15 residues in the CDR3. The CDR3 loop reads CASSFTPRQGVGYTF. CDR3 nucleotides: TGTGCCAGCAGTTTTACCCCAAGACAGGGCGTTGGCTACACCTTC.

This clonotype was found many times. The genes are TRBV20-1 and TRBJ2-5; D remains ambiguous. This CDR3 comprises 12 residues. CDR1 DFQATT and CDR2 SNEGSKA come from the germline V gene (reference sequence). The ends were cut back, 3 bases at V and 3 bases at J, with 8 bases in the middle. The CDR3 reads CSASRAEETQYF. The CDR3 region has the DNA TGCAGTGCTAGTCGGGCAGAAGAGACCCAGTACTTC.

The genes are TRBV12-3 or TRBV12-4 and TRBJ2-7; TRBD2 agrees at 7 bases. Germline trimming cut 4 bases from V and 0 bases from J; bases unmatched to any gene: 12. The CDR3 has 17 amino acids. CDR3 nucleotide sequence: TGTGCCAGCAGTTCCCCAACCGGTAGCGGGCTCTCCTACGAGCAGTACTTC. It encodes CASSSPTGSGLSYEQYF.

This clonotype was recorded many times. In nucleotides, the CDR3 is TGTGCCAGCAGTTTAGCAACGTCCTACGAGCAGTACTTC. It codes for CASSLATSYEQYF. The chain joins TRBV12-3 or TRBV12-4 to TRBJ2-7; D gene unclear. Trimming pared 0 bases from V and 1 base from J, leaving 4 bases between. This CDR3 region has 13 residues.

The rearrangement uses TRBV12-3 or TRBV12-4 and TRBJ1-1, with D possibly matching TRBD1 (5 bases). The CDR3 consists of 16 residues. Between the trimmed V and J ends, which lost 1 base and 0 bases, there was a span of 12 bases. In nucleotides, the CDR3 is TGTGCCAGCAGTTTAGGCCCCGGACATCTGAACACTGAAGCTTTCTTT. Amino acid sequence: CASSLGPGHLNTEAFF.

Many counts were recorded for this clonotype. The V gene is TRBV6-5, the J gene TRBJ1-1; TRBD1 might be the D (6 bases). CDR1 is MNHEY, CDR2 SVGAGI, per germline. The CDR3 sequence is 14 residues long. Trimming stripped 6 bases from V and 0 bases from J, with 11 bases between. Here the CDR3 reads CASSLGQLNTEAFF. The CDR3 DNA reads as TGTGCCAGCAGCCTCGGACAGTTGAACACTGAAGCTTTCTTT.

The sample holds many counts of this clonotype. Lacking the conserved final phenylalanine or tryptophan, this CDR3 likely reflects a read error. The chain uses TRBV28 and TRBJ2-7; no clear D gene. The CDR3 totals 12 residues. Germline V CDR1 and CDR2: MDHEN, SYDVKM. The V end was cut by 6 bases, the J end by 0 bases, with 6 bases between. The CDR3 sequence: CASSLSSYEQYL. The CDR3 nucleotides read TGTGCCAGCAGCCTCAGCTCCTACGAGCAGTACCTC.

This clonotype showed up many times. The chain carries TRBV24-1 and TRBJ1-2, with no clear D. V was trimmed by 4 bases and J by 5 bases, leaving 13 bases between them. CDR1 KGHDR and CDR2 SFDVKD come from the germline V gene. This CDR3 is 14 amino acids long. DNA of the CDR3: TGTGCCACCAGTGAAGGGCTGGCGGGTTATGGCTACACCTTC. Protein: CATSEGLAGYGYTF.

This clonotype occurred many times. V is TRBV5-1 and J is TRBJ1-1; D may be TRBD1 (6 bases). Trimming took off 3 bases at V and 5 bases at J, with 20 bases between the two ends. The CDR3 length is 16 residues. CDR1 is SGHRS and CDR2 is YFSETQ in the germline V gene. This CDR3 is CASSYTGAGAGTEAFF. The CDR3 nucleotides are TGCGCCAGCAGCTACACGGGGGCAGGGGCGGGAACTGAAGCTTTCTTT.

This rearrangement joins TRBV12-3 or TRBV12-4 to TRBJ1-1; 8 bases align to TRBD1. The CDR3 runs 15 residues. Germline trimming cut 7 bases from V and 3 bases from J; bases unmatched to any gene: 10. For the CDR3, the DNA is TGTGCCAGCACCTTGGACAGGGCCGCGTACACTGAAGCTTTCTTT. It yields the protein CASTLDRAAYTEAFF.

This clonotype appeared many times. The V gene is TRBV12-3 or TRBV12-4, the J gene TRBJ2-2; 7 bases agree with TRBD1. Trimming at V came to 3 bases and at J to 4 bases, leaving 5 bases not matched to a gene. The CDR3 spans 15 residues. The CDR3 nucleotides are TGTGCCAGCAGTTTTAGGCAGGGGGTCACCGGGGAGCTGTTTTTT. This encodes CASSFRQGVTGELFF.

This clonotype has a count of ten or more. The V and J genes are TRBV28 and TRBJ2-7, with 10 bases matching TRBD2. Germline CDR1 and CDR2: MDHEN and SYDVKM. There are 16 residues in the CDR3. The V and J ends lost 5 bases and 3 bases, in that order; junction bases with no gene match: 10. The CDR3 loop is CASSPLHGTSDYEQYF. The DNA of the CDR3 is TGTGCCAGCAGTCCTCTCCACGGGACTAGCGACTACGAGCAGTACTTC.

This clonotype has ten or more counts. The chain joins TRBV28 to TRBJ2-4; D is unresolved. CDR1 is MDHEN, CDR2 SYDVKM, per germline. The ends were cut back, 7 bases at V and 0 bases at J, with 10 bases in the middle. CDR3 length: 14 residues. The CDR3 sequence is CASIGGLAKNIQYF. The CDR3 nucleotides are TGTGCCAGCATCGGTGGATTAGCCAAAAACATTCAGTACTTC. Together with reference TRBV28 and TRBJ2-4, the CDR3 gives the full variable domain: DVKVTQSSRYLVKRTGEKVFLECVQDMDHENMFWYRQDPGLGLRLIYFSYDVKMKEKGDIPEGYSVSREKKERFSLILESASTNQTSMYLCASIGGLAKNIQYFGAGTRLSVL.

This clonotype came up many times. The rearrangement uses TRBV28 and TRBJ2-7; 8 positions match TRBD1. The junction had 16 bases not matched to a gene; V was cut back by 5 bases and J by 7 bases. Germline V CDR1 and CDR2: MDHEN, SYDVKM. The CDR3 consists of 16 residues. The CDR3 protein is CASSPDNIQGVKEQYF. The CDR3, as DNA: TGTGCCAGCAGTCCCGACAATATACAGGGGGTCAAGGAGCAGTACTTC. Full variable domain (missing parts from reference TRBV28 and TRBJ2-7): DVKVTQSSRYLVKRTGEKVFLECVQDMDHENMFWYRQDPGLGLRLIYFSYDVKMKEKGDIPEGYSVSREKKERFSLILESASTNQTSMYLCASSPDNIQGVKEQYFGPGTRLTVT.

This clonotype was counted ten times or more. One end of the junction varies from germline; a read error may be responsible. The chain recombines TRBV6-1 with TRBJ1-1; TRBD1 matches 8 bases. The CDR3 is 14 residues long. CDR1 MNHNS and CDR2 SASEGT come from the germline V gene. CDR3 DNA sequence: TGTGCCGGCAGTGATACCCAGGGGGCCACTGAAGCTTTCTTT. Translation gives CAGSDTQGATEAFF.

Ten or more counts support this clonotype. CDR3 region: CSARDPGLAGQSSYNEQFF. CDR3 sequence (DNA): TGCAGTGCTAGAGATCCGGGACTAGCGGGTCAGAGCTCCTACAATGAGCAGTTCTTC. The V call is TRBV20-1, the J call TRBJ2-1; 12 bases are shared with TRBD2. CDR1 is DFQATT and CDR2 is SNEGSKA in the germline V gene (reference sequence). V dropped 0 bases and J dropped 0; count of bases not matched to a gene: 9. The CDR3 sequence is 19 residues long.

There are many counts of this clonotype. This sequence joins TRBV12-3 or TRBV12-4 and TRBJ2-7; a possible D gene is TRBD2 (6 bases). The V end lost 1 base, the J end lost 3 bases, and 28 bases lay between the germline ends. This CDR3 is built from 20 residues. CDR3 sequence: CASSLGFRRDFGLADYEQYF. CDR3 DNA: TGTGCCAGCAGTTTAGGATTTAGGAGGGATTTTGGTCTGGCGGACTACGAGCAGTACTTC.

This clonotype was counted at least ten times. The chain joins TRBV24-1 to TRBJ2-5; 11 bases align to TRBD1. J was trimmed by 4 bases and V by 10 bases; bases with no gene match: 4. The CDR3 sequence is 13 residues long. Germline assignment: CDR1 KGHDR and CDR2 SFDVKD. The CDR3 is CATGQGAIETQYF. In DNA, the CDR3 is TGTGCCACTGGACAGGGGGCCATAGAGACCCAGTACTTC.

This clonotype was counted many times. This chain links TRBV15 with TRBJ2-7; 10 bases agree with TRBD1. Germline loops: CDR1 LNHNV, CDR2 YYDKDF (reference sequence). The CDR3 sequence is 14 residues long. V lost 4 bases, J lost 3 bases, and 3 bases stayed unmatched. The CDR3, as DNA: TGTGCCACCAGCAAGGACAGGGGGAGCTACGAGCAGTACTTC. This sequence encodes CATSKDRGSYEQYF. The variable domain in full, with the rest retrieved from reference TRBV15 and TRBJ2-7, is DAMVIQNPRYQVTQFGKPVTLSCSQTLNHNVMYWYQQKSSQAPKLLFHYYDKDFNNEADTPDNFQSRRPNTSFCFLDIRSPGLGDTAMYLCATSKDRGSYEQYFGPGTRLTVT.

The genes are TRBV12-3 or TRBV12-4 and TRBJ2-7, with TRBD1 matching 11 bases. V lost 6 bases to trimming and J lost 3 bases; unmatched junction nucleotides: 1. The CDR3 is 13 residues long. In DNA, the CDR3 is TGTGCCAGCAGGGGACAGGGGGGCTACGAGCAGTACTTC. It specifies CASRGQGGYEQYF.

The sample holds many counts of this clonotype. The genes are TRBV30 and TRBJ1-2, with D perhaps TRBD1 (5 bases). Germline CDR1 is GTSNPN and CDR2 is SVGIG (reference sequence). The germline V and J ends were trimmed by 3 bases and 3 bases, with 11 bases remaining between them. The CDR3 is made up of 13 amino acids. CDR3 protein: CAWSFRVHYGYTF. CDR3 nucleotide sequence: TGTGCCTGGAGCTTCAGGGTTCACTATGGCTACACCTTC. Full variable domain (rest looked up from reference TRBV30 and TRBJ1-2): SQTIHQWPATLVQPVGSPLSLECTVEGTSNPNLYWYRQAAGRGLQLLFYSVGIGQISSEVPQNLSASRPQDRQFILSSKKLLLSDSGFYLCAWSFRVHYGYTFGSGTRLTVV.

This clonotype showed up many times. The chain links TRBV29-1 to TRBJ2-7; 8 nucleotides line up with TRBD1. Unmatched junction bases numbered 13, after V lost 6 bases and J lost 9 bases. From germline, CDR1 is SQVTM and CDR2 ANQGSEA. This CDR3 has 13 amino acids. The CDR3: CSVLGTGLTRQYF. The CDR3 bases are TGCAGCGTGCTTGGGACAGGTCTAACCCGGCAGTACTTC.